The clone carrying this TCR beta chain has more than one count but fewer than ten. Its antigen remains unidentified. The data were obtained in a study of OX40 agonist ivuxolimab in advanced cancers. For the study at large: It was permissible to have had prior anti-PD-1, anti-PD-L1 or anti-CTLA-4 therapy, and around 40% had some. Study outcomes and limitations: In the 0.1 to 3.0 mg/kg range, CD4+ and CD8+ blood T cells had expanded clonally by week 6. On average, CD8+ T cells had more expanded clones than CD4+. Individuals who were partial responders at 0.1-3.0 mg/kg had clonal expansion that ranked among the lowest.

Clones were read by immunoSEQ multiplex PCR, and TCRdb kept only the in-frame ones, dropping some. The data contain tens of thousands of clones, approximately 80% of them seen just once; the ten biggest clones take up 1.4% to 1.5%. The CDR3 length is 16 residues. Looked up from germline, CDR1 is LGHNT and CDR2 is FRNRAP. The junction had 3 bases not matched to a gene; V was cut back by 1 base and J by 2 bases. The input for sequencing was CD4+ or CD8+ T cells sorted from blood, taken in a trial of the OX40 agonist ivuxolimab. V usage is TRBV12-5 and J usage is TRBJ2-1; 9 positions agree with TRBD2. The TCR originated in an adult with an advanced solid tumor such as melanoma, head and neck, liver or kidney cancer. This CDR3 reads CASGLGTSVTYNEQFF. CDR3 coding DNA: TGTGCTAGTGGTTTGGGGACTAGCGTTACCTACAATGAGCAGTTCTTC.